This record concerns one T cell receptor (beta chain) sequence. This sample is part of a study of blood T cell repertoires in COVID-19. Study overall: The United States, Italy and Spain supplied acute and convalescent COVID-19 samples.

Original processing notes: Nucleated cell counts were estimated from reference gene primer amplification. Only in-frame clones appear in the TCRdb table, and some are missing; sequencing was by immunoSEQ multiplex PCR. V and J calls and clone size are copied from that table; D and trimming were computed from the DNA. The top ten hold over 7.5% of the sample, which has about 250,000 clones, about 86% seen once. The V gene's germline CDR1 is KGHSH and CDR2 LQKENI. The CDR3 totals 15 residues. The ends were cut back, 3 bases at V and 4 bases at J, with 14 bases in the middle. Sequencing input: peripheral blood. The TCR sequence derives from a man older than 75 with acute or convalescent COVID-19. The gene calls are TRBV18 and TRBJ2-3; possibly TRBD2 for D (6 bases). The CDR3 reads CASSPGLGEADTQYF. The CDR3, as DNA: TGTGCCAGCTCACCTGGACTGGGGGAGGCAGATACGCAGTATTTT.